Below, 10 T cell receptor beta chains from the same sample are listed, as sequenced in a study of T cell responses to AZD1222 COVID-19 vaccine. The table came from immunoSEQ multiplex PCR; TCRdb's copy has only in-frame clones and leaves some out. Of about 44,000 clones in the sample, around 82% were seen once. This material consisted of peripheral blood, taken on day 0 of AZD1222 vaccination. The source is an adult in good health.

This clone occurred a few times. V gene TRBV2 combines with J gene TRBJ2-5; 14 bases are a match to TRBD2. This CDR3 is 15 amino acids long. The V and J ends lost 7 bases and 3 bases, in that order; junction bases with no gene match: 4. The germline gives CDR1 SNHLY, CDR2 FYNNEI. The CDR3 loop is CASKKTSGGEETQYF. As DNA, the CDR3 is TGTGCCAGCAAAAAGACTAGCGGGGGGGAAGAGACCCAGTACTTC.

The chain joins TRBV6-6 to TRBJ2-1, with a tentative D call TRBD2 (6 bases). The germline V and J ends were trimmed by 4 bases and 13 bases, with 14 bases remaining between them. The CDR3 is 12 amino acids. In germline, CDR1 is MNHNY, CDR2 SVGAGI (reference sequence). CDR3 bases: TGTGCCAGCAGTTTCCCGACTAGTCGCCAGTTCTTC. Its protein product is CASSFPTSRQFF.

The CDR3 DNA sequence: TGCGCCAGCAGCTTGCGTCCCCGGGCGGACACCGGGGAGCTGTTTTTT. Encoded protein: CASSLRPRADTGELFF. The chain carries TRBV5-1 and TRBJ2-2, with D uncertain. The length of the CDR3 is 16 residues. The V end lost 1 base, the J end lost 3 bases, and 13 bases lay between the germline ends. Germline V CDR1 and CDR2: SGHRS, YFSETQ.

J is TRBJ1-5 and V is TRBV28, with 8 positions matching TRBD1. The CDR3 totals 14 residues. Germline V gene data show CDR1 as MDHEN and CDR2 as SYDVKM. V lost 6 bases to trimming and J lost 4 bases; unmatched junction nucleotides: 5. The CDR3 is CASRSGGRNQPQHF. DNA for the CDR3: TGTGCCAGCAGGTCAGGGGGCCGAAATCAGCCCCAGCATTTT.

CDR3 coding DNA: TGTGCCAGCAGCTTAGTTCTGGCAGGGTGGGAGACCCAGTACTTC. It yields the protein CASSLVLAGWETQYF. The V gene is TRBV7-2, the J gene TRBJ2-5; a weak D match, TRBD1 (5 bases). Germline V CDR1 and CDR2: SGHTA, FQGNSA. The CDR3 is made up of 15 amino acids. V was clipped by 1 base and J by 5 bases, with 14 bases between them.

The genes are TRBV20-1 and TRBJ1-2; 8 nucleotides match TRBD1. This CDR3 has 14 residues. Per the germline V gene, CDR1 is DFQATT and CDR2 is SNEGSKA (reference sequence). V lost 3 bases to trimming and J lost 4 bases; unmatched junction nucleotides: 7. The CDR3 DNA is TGCAGTGCTAGTGAGGACAGGGTTTCCTATGGCTACACCTTC. As protein: CSASEDRVSYGYTF.

V is TRBV7-8 and J is TRBJ2-1; D remains unclear. This CDR3 contains 16 residues. Deletions cut 4 bases from V and 0 bases from J, with 13 bases between. CDR1 SGHVS and CDR2 FQNEAQ come from the germline V gene. The CDR3 DNA is TGTGCCAGCAGCTGGGAACATCCGAGCTCCTACAATGAGCAGTTCTTC. This sequence encodes CASSWEHPSSYNEQFF.

The chain links TRBV18 to TRBJ1-1; 7 nucleotides line up with TRBD1. J gave up 0 bases and V 3 bases, and 1 base lay outside the gene matches. The CDR3 spans 14 residues. The V gene's germline CDR1 is KGHSH and CDR2 LQKENI. The CDR3 loop is CASSPGQMNTEAFF. The CDR3 DNA follows: TGTGCCAGCTCACCGGGACAGATGAACACTGAAGCTTTCTTT.

The chain has TRBV7-8 and TRBJ1-5; 11 bases agree with TRBD1. Germline V gene lookup returns CDR1 SGHVS and CDR2 FQNEAQ. There are 15 residues in the CDR3. Trimming removed 1 base from V and 10 bases from J; junction bases left unmatched: 6. This chain's CDR3 is CASSLEGTGGRPQHF. CDR3 nucleotide sequence: TGTGCCAGCAGCTTAGAGGGGACAGGGGGACGCCCCCAGCATTTT.

The chain links TRBV19 to TRBJ2-5; perhaps D is TRBD1 or TRBD2 (6 bases each). This CDR3 comprises 15 residues. Deletions cut 4 bases from V and 1 base from J, with 13 bases between. CDR1 and CDR2 from the germline V gene are LNHDA and SQIVND (reference sequence). The chain's CDR3 is CASSSPGEAQETQYF. DNA of the CDR3: TGTGCCAGTAGTAGTCCAGGGGAGGCCCAAGAGACCCAGTACTTC.